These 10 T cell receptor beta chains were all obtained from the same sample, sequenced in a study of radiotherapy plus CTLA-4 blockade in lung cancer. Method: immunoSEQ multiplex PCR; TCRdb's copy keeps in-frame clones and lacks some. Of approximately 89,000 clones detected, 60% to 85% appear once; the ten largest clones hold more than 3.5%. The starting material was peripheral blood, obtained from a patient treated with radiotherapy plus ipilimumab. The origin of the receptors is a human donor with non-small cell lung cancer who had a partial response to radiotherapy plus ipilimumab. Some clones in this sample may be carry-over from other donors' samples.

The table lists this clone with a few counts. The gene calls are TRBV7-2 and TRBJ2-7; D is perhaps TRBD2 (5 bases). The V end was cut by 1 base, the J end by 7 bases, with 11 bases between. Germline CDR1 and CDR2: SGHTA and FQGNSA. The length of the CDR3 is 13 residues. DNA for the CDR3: TGTGCCAGCAGCTTAGGGAGGCGAAGGGAGCAGTACTTC. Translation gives CASSLGRRREQYF. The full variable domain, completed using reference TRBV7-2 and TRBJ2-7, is GAGVSQSPSNKVTEKGKDVELRCDPISGHTALYWYRQSLGQGLEFLIYFQGNSAPDKSGLPSDRFSAERTGGSVSTLTIQRTQQEDSAVYLCASSLGRRREQYFGPGTRLTVT.

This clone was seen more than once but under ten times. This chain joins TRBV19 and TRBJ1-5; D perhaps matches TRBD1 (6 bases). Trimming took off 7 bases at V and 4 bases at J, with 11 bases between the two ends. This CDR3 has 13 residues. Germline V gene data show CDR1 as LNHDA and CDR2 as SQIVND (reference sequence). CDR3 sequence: CASMGTMNQPQHF. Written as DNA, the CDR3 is TGTGCCAGTATGGGGACAATGAATCAGCCCCAGCATTTT. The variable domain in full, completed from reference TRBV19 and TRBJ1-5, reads DGGITQSPKYLFRKEGQNVTLSCEQNLNHDAMYWYRQDPGQGLRLIYYSQIVNDFQKGDIAEGYSVSREKKESFPLTVTSAQKNPTAFYLCASMGTMNQPQHFGDGTRLSIL.

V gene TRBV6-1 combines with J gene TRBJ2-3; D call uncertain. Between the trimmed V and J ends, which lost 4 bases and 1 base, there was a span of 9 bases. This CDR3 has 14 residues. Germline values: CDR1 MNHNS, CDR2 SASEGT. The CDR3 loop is CASSGEVGTDTQYF. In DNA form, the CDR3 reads TGTGCCAGCAGTGGAGAAGTCGGCACAGATACGCAGTATTTT.

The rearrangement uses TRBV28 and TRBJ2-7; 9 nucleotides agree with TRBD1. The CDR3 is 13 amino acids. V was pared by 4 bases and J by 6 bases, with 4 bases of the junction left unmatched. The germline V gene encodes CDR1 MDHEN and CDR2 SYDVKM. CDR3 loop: CASSSRTGVEQYF. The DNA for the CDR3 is TGTGCCAGCAGTTCTCGGACAGGGGTCGAGCAGTACTTC. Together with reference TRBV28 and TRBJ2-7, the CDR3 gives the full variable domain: DVKVTQSSRYLVKRTGEKVFLECVQDMDHENMFWYRQDPGLGLRLIYFSYDVKMKEKGDIPEGYSVSREKKERFSLILESASTNQTSMYLCASSSRTGVEQYFGPGTRLTVT.

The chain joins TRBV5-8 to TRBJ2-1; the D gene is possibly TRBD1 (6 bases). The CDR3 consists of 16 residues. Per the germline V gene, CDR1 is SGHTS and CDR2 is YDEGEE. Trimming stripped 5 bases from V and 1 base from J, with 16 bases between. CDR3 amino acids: CASSTGQYPSYNEQFF. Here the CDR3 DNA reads TGTGCCAGCAGTACAGGACAGTACCCTTCCTACAATGAGCAGTTCTTC. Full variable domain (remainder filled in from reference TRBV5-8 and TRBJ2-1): EAGVTQSPTHLIKTRGQQATLRCSPISGHTSVYWYQQALGLGLQFLLWYDEGEERNRGNFPPRFSGRQFPNYSSELNVNALELEDSALYLCASSTGQYPSYNEQFFGPGTRLTVL.

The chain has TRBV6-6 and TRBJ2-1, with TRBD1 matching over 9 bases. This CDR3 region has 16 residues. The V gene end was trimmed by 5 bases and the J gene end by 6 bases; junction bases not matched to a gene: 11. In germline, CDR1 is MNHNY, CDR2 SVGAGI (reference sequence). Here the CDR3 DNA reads TGTGCCAGCAGTCACACTCCGGGACAGGGCCTCAATGAGCAGTTCTTC. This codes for CASSHTPGQGLNEQFF.

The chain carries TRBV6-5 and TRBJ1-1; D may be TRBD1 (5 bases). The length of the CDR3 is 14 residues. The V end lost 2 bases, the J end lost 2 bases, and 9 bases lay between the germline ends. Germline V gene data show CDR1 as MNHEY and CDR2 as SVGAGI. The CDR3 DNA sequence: TGTGCCAGCAGTTACGGGGCAGTTAACACTGAAGCTTTCTTT. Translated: CASSYGAVNTEAFF.

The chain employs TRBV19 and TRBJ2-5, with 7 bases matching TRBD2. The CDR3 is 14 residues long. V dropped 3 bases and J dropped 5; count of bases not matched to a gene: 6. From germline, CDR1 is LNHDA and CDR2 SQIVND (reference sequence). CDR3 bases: TGTGCCAGTAGTATGGGACTATGGGGCGAGACCCAGTACTTC. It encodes CASSMGLWGETQYF.

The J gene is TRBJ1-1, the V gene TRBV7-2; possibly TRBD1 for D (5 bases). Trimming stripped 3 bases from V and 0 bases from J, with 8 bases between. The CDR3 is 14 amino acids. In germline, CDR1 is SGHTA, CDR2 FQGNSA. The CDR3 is CASSLRGMNTEAFF. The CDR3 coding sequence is TGTGCCAGCAGCTTGCGGGGCATGAACACTGAAGCTTTCTTT.

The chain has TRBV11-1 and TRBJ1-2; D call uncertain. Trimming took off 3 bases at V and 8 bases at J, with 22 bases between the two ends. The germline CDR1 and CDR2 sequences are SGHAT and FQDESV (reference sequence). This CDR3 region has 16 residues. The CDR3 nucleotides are TGTGCCAGCAGCTTGGTACAGCCCCGCAGATCCCTAGGCTACACCTTC. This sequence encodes CASSLVQPRRSLGYTF.